The 30 T cell receptor beta chains given below trace back to one sample, sequenced in a study of blood T cell repertoires in COVID-19 (TCRdb year 2020). Library creation used the immunoSEQ multiplex PCR assay. TCRdb holds this immuneACCESS table with in-frame rearrangements only. Some clones are missing; in checked studies, unresolved V genes explain under half, and the rest has no known cause. This sample lists 90,000 to 140,000 clones; 65% to 80% were detected once. The ten largest clones capture 15% to 20% of the sample. Sequences were obtained from peripheral blood. The receptors shown here come from a woman between 70 and 85 years old with acute or convalescent COVID-19.

The V and J genes are TRBV2 and TRBJ2-1; TRBD2 matches 7 bases. Germline lookup yields CDR1 SNHLY and CDR2 FYNNEI. The CDR3 covers 14 residues. Losses at the gene ends were 3 bases for V and 7 bases for J; bases not matched to a gene: 6. CDR3 amino acids: CASSDVLLANEQFF. CDR3 coding DNA: TGTGCCAGCAGTGACGTCTTACTAGCGAATGAGCAGTTCTTC.

The table lists this clone with a count of one. The V call is TRBV6-5, the J call TRBJ1-1; 8 nucleotides align to TRBD1. The ends lost 2 bases at V and 1 base at J; junction bases unmatched: 3. Germline V gene sequence: CDR1 MNHEY, CDR2 SVGAGI. The CDR3 is 15 residues long. CDR3 in amino acids: CASSYTGTGNTEAFF. DNA for the CDR3: TGTGCCAGCAGTTACACAGGGACAGGGAACACTGAAGCTTTCTTT.

This clone has only a few counts. The chain is built from TRBV2 and TRBJ1-2; TRBD1 agrees at 7 bases. The CDR3 covers 15 residues. Per germline, CDR1 SNHLY and CDR2 FYNNEI. Trimming at V came to 6 bases and at J to 4 bases, leaving 11 bases not matched to a gene. CDR3 bases: TGTGCCAGCAGGGCCGGGACAGAGTCATCCTATGGCTACACCTTC. This sequence encodes CASRAGTESSYGYTF.

The CDR3 protein is CASSLRGPGAQYF. In nucleotides, the CDR3 is TGTGCCAGCAGCTTGCGGGGGCCGGGGGCCCAGTACTTC. The rearrangement uses TRBV11-2 and TRBJ2-5; D possibly corresponds to TRBD2 (7 bases). The CDR3 runs 13 residues. V dropped 3 bases and J dropped 9 bases, with 14 bases sitting between them. The germline gives CDR1 SGHAT, CDR2 FQNNGV.

The chain carries TRBV6-5 and TRBJ1-5; 7 nucleotides line up with TRBD1. This CDR3 contains 14 residues. Germline values: CDR1 MNHEY, CDR2 SVGAGI. The V and J ends lost 7 bases and 0 bases, in that order; junction bases with no gene match: 3. CDR3 in amino acids: CASTRTGSNQPQHF. The DNA of the CDR3 is TGTGCCAGCACTCGGACAGGTAGCAATCAGCCCCAGCATTTT.

Here the CDR3 reads CATAPEREYELAKNIQYF. The DNA of the CDR3 is TGTGCCACCGCCCCCGAGCGGGAGTATGAGCTAGCCAAAAACATTCAGTACTTC. This chain uses TRBV24-1 with TRBJ2-4; 8 bases match TRBD2. CDR3 length: 18 residues. Trimming at V came to 9 bases and at J to 0 bases, leaving 15 bases not matched to a gene. In germline, CDR1 is KGHDR, CDR2 SFDVKD.

This clone has just one count. The rearrangement links TRBV29-1 to TRBJ2-6; D remains ambiguous. Deletions cut 4 bases from V and 2 bases from J, with 6 bases between. This CDR3 spans 13 amino acids. In germline, CDR1 is SQVTM, CDR2 ANQGSEA. The CDR3 protein is CSVAEPGANVLTF. The CDR3, as DNA: TGCAGCGTTGCTGAGCCTGGGGCCAACGTCCTGACTTTC. Looking up the rest from reference TRBV29-1 and TRBJ2-6 gives the full variable domain: SAVISQKPSRDICQRGTSLTIQCQVDSQVTMMFWYRQQPGQSLTLIATANQGSEATYESGFVIDKFPISRPNLTFSTLTVSNMSPEDSSIYLCSVAEPGANVLTFGAGSRLTVL.

This sequence joins TRBV3-1 (or the pseudogene TRBV3-2) and TRBJ2-4; a possible D gene is TRBD1 (5 bases). Germline loops: CDR1 LGHDT, CDR2 YNNKEL (reference sequence). This CDR3 spans 15 amino acids. V was clipped by 1 base and J by 1 base, with 8 bases between them. The CDR3 sequence: CASSQGTPAKNIQYF. The CDR3 DNA reads TGTGCCAGCAGCCAAGGGACACCGGCCAAAAACATTCAGTACTTC.

The chain uses TRBV24-1 and TRBJ1-3; D not resolved. V lost 0 bases to trimming and J lost 0 bases, with 11 bases between them. The CDR3 loop spans 17 amino acids. Germline V CDR1 and CDR2: KGHDR, SFDVKD. CDR3 sequence: CATSDLQFPHSGNTIYF. CDR3 sequence (DNA): TGTGCCACCAGTGATTTGCAGTTTCCTCACTCTGGAAACACCATATATTTT.

This chain links TRBV7-9 with TRBJ1-5, with 8 bases identical to TRBD1. Germline V gene lookup returns CDR1 SEHNR and CDR2 FQNEAQ (reference sequence). The junction had 7 bases not matched to a gene; V was cut back by 8 bases and J by 4 bases. CDR3 length: 14 amino acids. The CDR3 sequence is CASQQGVGNQPQHF. The CDR3, as DNA: TGTGCCAGCCAACAGGGGGTAGGTAATCAGCCCCAGCATTTT.

V is TRBV12-5 and J is TRBJ1-1; 12 nucleotides agree with TRBD1. The CDR3 runs to 18 residues. J gave up 1 base and V 5 bases, and 11 bases lay outside the gene matches. Germline lookup yields CDR1 LGHNT and CDR2 FRNRAP. CDR3 region: CASGPLPGQGARNTEAFF. The CDR3 DNA is TGTGCTAGTGGTCCTCTCCCGGGACAGGGGGCACGGAACACTGAAGCTTTCTTT.

This clone has just a few counts. The V gene is TRBV7-6, the J gene TRBJ1-4, with D possibly being TRBD1 (5 bases). The V gene lost 1 base and the J gene lost 4 bases, with 19 bases spanning the gap. The V gene's germline CDR1 is SGHVS and CDR2 FNYEAQ. This CDR3 has 18 amino acids. The CDR3 sequence: CASSLGGGLGEVNEKLFF. For the CDR3, the DNA is TGTGCCAGCAGCTTAGGTGGAGGGTTAGGGGAAGTTAATGAAAAACTGTTTTTT.

This chain joins TRBV15 and TRBJ1-1, with D perhaps matching TRBD1 (6 bases). The germline CDR1 and CDR2 sequences are LNHNV and YYDKDF (reference sequence). The germline V and J ends were trimmed by 1 base and 0 bases, with 15 bases remaining between them. This CDR3 has 17 amino acids. The CDR3 sequence: CATSRVTKRTVNTEAFF. The CDR3 region has the DNA TGTGCCACCAGCAGAGTCACCAAACGGACAGTGAACACTGAAGCTTTCTTT.

V is TRBV9 and J is TRBJ1-3; the match to TRBD1 covers 8 bases. Germline lookup yields CDR1 SGDLS and CDR2 YYNGEE. The junction had 3 bases not matched to a gene; V was cut back by 4 bases and J by 0 bases. CDR3 size: 15 residues. CDR3 in DNA: TGTGCCAGCAGCCCCGGACAGGGCTCTGGAAACACCATATATTTT. This encodes CASSPGQGSGNTIYF.

Concerning this clone: One end of the junction fails to match germline, which may point to a read error. The rearrangement links TRBV6-2 or TRBV6-3 to TRBJ2-7; possibly TRBD2 for D (6 bases). The V gene's germline CDR1 is MNHEY and CDR2 SVGEGT. The CDR3 loop spans 14 amino acids. Here the CDR3 DNA reads TGTGCCACCAGTCGGGGGAAAAGCTCCTACGAGCAGTACTTC. Its translation: CATSRGKSSYEQYF.

The gene calls are TRBV7-9 and TRBJ1-5, with 12 bases identical to TRBD1. The CDR3 is 15 amino acids. Germline V gene lookup returns CDR1 SEHNR and CDR2 FQNEAQ (reference sequence). Trimming took 5 bases from V and 5 from J; bases not matched to a gene: 4. The CDR3 sequence: CASSRGTGGHQPQHF. DNA for the CDR3: TGTGCCAGCAGCAGGGGGACAGGGGGCCATCAGCCCCAGCATTTT.

The chain joins TRBV28 to TRBJ2-7; D might be TRBD1 (6 bases). This CDR3 has 13 residues. V lost 8 bases to trimming and J lost 2 bases, with 13 bases between them. Germline lookup yields CDR1 MDHEN and CDR2 SYDVKM. Here the CDR3 DNA reads TGTGCCAGCGGACAGACGGTACCCTACGAGCAGTACTTC. Translation gives CASGQTVPYEQYF.

The CDR3 loop is CASSTPRSGQAIYGYTF. The CDR3 bases are TGTGCCAGTAGTACTCCCCGTTCAGGACAGGCAATCTATGGCTACACCTTC. V is TRBV19 and J is TRBJ1-2; 7 nucleotides align to TRBD1. V gave up 4 bases and J gave up 4 bases; unmatched junction bases: 15. This CDR3 region has 17 residues. Per the germline V gene, CDR1 is LNHDA and CDR2 is SQIVND (reference sequence).

This clone appeared a few times. The chain has TRBV5-1 and TRBJ1-6; D ambiguous. From germline, CDR1 is SGHRS and CDR2 YFSETQ. Trimming removed 0 bases from V and 5 bases from J, with 9 bases in between. The CDR3 extends over 15 amino acids. CDR3 sequence (DNA): TGCGCCAGCAGCTTGGGCGGCAACGATAATTCACCCCTCCACTTT. Its translation is CASSLGGNDNSPLHF. Variable domain in full (rest from reference TRBV5-1 and TRBJ1-6): KAGVTQTPRYLIKTRGQQVTLSCSPISGHRSVSWYQQTPGQGLQFLFEYFSETQRNKGNFPGRFSGRQFSNSRSEMNVSTLELGDSALYLCASSLGGNDNSPLHFGNGTRLTVT.

The V and J genes are TRBV19 and TRBJ2-3, with 11 bases aligning to TRBD2. CDR1 LNHDA and CDR2 SQIVND come from the germline V gene (reference sequence). This CDR3 contains 15 residues. Germline trimming cut 7 bases from V and 2 bases from J; bases unmatched to any gene: 5. The DNA for the CDR3 is TGTGCCAGTACCGCGACTAGCGGGGTCACAGATACGCAGTATTTT. Protein: CASTATSGVTDTQYF.

This clone was counted only a few times. This rearrangement joins TRBV5-1 to TRBJ2-7; TRBD1 matches 8 bases. Trimming removed 4 bases from V and 7 bases from J; junction bases left unmatched: 16. This CDR3 is 16 amino acids long. Germline-derived CDR1 and CDR2 are SGHRS and YFSETQ. The CDR3 sequence is CASSPTGTGGKREQYF. In DNA, the CDR3 is TGCGCCAGCAGCCCAACCGGGACAGGAGGAAAAAGGGAGCAGTACTTC.

This chain uses TRBV11-2 with TRBJ2-7, with 9 nucleotides matching TRBD1. V was clipped by 5 bases and J by 0 bases; unmatched bases: 2. Germline assignment: CDR1 SGHAT and CDR2 FQNNGV. This CDR3 comprises 14 residues. The CDR3 is CASSQQGASYEQYF. The CDR3 DNA reads TGTGCCAGCAGCCAACAGGGGGCCTCCTACGAGCAGTACTTC.

Comments on this clone: Other DNA sequences of this sample code for an identical CDR3. V gene TRBV10-1 combines with J gene TRBJ1-2; no reliable D call. This CDR3 contains 13 residues. With 2 bases removed from V and 2 bases from J, the gap between germline ends came to 6 bases. Germline V CDR1 and CDR2: WNHNN, SYGVQD (reference sequence). CDR3 nucleotide sequence: TGCGCCAGCAGTGAGGGGCAGAACTATGGCTACACCTTC. It codes for CASSEGQNYGYTF.

J is TRBJ2-3 and V is TRBV9, with 8 bases that match TRBD1. The CDR3 extends over 15 amino acids. From germline, CDR1 is SGDLS and CDR2 YYNGEE. Unmatched junction bases numbered 6, after V lost 2 bases and J lost 4 bases. The CDR3 nucleotides read TGTGCCAGCAGCGTTGGGCAGGGGGCAGCAGATACGCAGTATTTT. It yields the protein CASSVGQGAADTQYF.

This chain joins TRBV6-6 and TRBJ1-6, with TRBD1 as a possible D gene (6 bases). The CDR3 covers 12 residues. Germline V gene sequence: CDR1 MNHNY, CDR2 SVGAGI (reference sequence). The V end lost 7 bases, the J end lost 8 bases, and 9 bases lay between the germline ends. For the CDR3, the DNA is TGTGCCAGCAACGCAGGGGATTCACCCCTCCACTTT. As protein: CASNAGDSPLHF.

The gene calls are TRBV7-9 and TRBJ2-3, with 9 bases identical to TRBD2. V trimming: 2 bases; J trimming: 0 bases; junction bases outside the gene matches: 6. Germline V gene data show CDR1 as SEHNR and CDR2 as FQNEAQ (reference sequence). CDR3 length equals 17 residues. Here the CDR3 reads CASSLPPLAGSTDTQYF. The DNA for the CDR3 is TGTGCCAGCAGCTTACCCCCACTAGCGGGTAGCACAGATACGCAGTATTTT.

The V and J genes are TRBV3-1 (or the pseudogene TRBV3-2) and TRBJ2-2; 9 nucleotides match TRBD2. Germline loops: CDR1 LGHDT, CDR2 YNNKEL (reference sequence). J gave up 5 bases and V 4 bases, and 2 bases lay outside the gene matches. The length of the CDR3 is 14 residues. CDR3 residues: CASSLGLATGELFF. CDR3 in DNA: TGTGCCAGCAGCCTCGGACTAGCGACCGGGGAGCTGTTTTTT.

The chain recombines TRBV2 with TRBJ2-3, with a possible D match to TRBD1 (5 bases). There are 15 residues in the CDR3. With 6 bases removed from V and 0 bases from J, the gap between germline ends came to 13 bases. Germline V gives CDR1 SNHLY, CDR2 FYNNEI. The CDR3 is CASSLDTSSTDTQYF. The DNA of the CDR3 is TGTGCCAGCAGCCTGGACACCTCTAGCACAGATACGCAGTATTTT.

A word on this clone: The junction differs from germline at one of its ends, possibly a read error. This rearrangement joins TRBV5-1 to TRBJ2-1, with 7 bases lining up with TRBD1. This CDR3 region has 15 residues. Germline-derived CDR1 and CDR2 are SGHRS and YFSETQ. Here the CDR3 DNA reads TGCGCCAGCAACTTGGGGGACAGTGCCTACAATGAGCAGTTCTTC. Its protein product is CASNLGDSAYNEQFF.

The chain employs TRBV9 and TRBJ1-4; D uncertain. Per the germline V gene, CDR1 is SGDLS and CDR2 is YYNGEE. CDR3 length: 13 amino acids. The ends were cut back, 3 bases at V and 4 bases at J, with 7 bases in the middle. The CDR3 sequence is CASSAQNNEKLFF. The CDR3 bases are TGTGCCAGCAGCGCCCAGAATAATGAAAAACTGTTTTTT.